Each of the 26 T cell receptor beta chains below was sequenced from the same sample in a study of blood T cell repertoires in COVID-19. Clones were read by immunoSEQ multiplex PCR, and TCRdb kept only the in-frame ones, dropping some. The data hold around 130,000 clones, with about 84% observed a single time. Source material: peripheral blood. These receptors were taken from a woman aged 55-75 years with acute or convalescent COVID-19.

The V and J genes are TRBV30 and TRBJ1-1; the match to TRBD1 covers 9 bases. V lost 8 bases, J lost 4 bases, and 8 bases stayed unmatched. This CDR3 is built from 13 residues. Germline CDR1 and CDR2: GTSNPN and SVGIG (reference sequence). The CDR3 bases are TGTGCCGGGCTCCGACAGGGGGGCACTGAAGCTTTCTTT. Protein sequence: CAGLRQGGTEAFF.

The V gene is TRBV5-1, the J gene TRBJ1-4; 10 bases map to TRBD1. CDR3 length: 15 residues. V shed 4 bases, J shed 8 bases, and the junction held 8 bases outside the gene matches. The V gene's germline CDR1 is SGHRS and CDR2 YFSETQ. In DNA form, the CDR3 reads TGCGCCAGCAGCCCGTTGGACAGGGGGAAGGAAAAACTGTTTTTT. It is translated as CASSPLDRGKEKLFF.

J is TRBJ1-3 and V is TRBV2; D may be TRBD1 (5 bases). This CDR3 spans 15 amino acids. The germline V gene encodes CDR1 SNHLY and CDR2 FYNNEI. V was trimmed by 1 base and J by 3 bases, leaving 10 bases between them. This chain's CDR3 is CASSEEGMVGNTIYF. As DNA, the CDR3 is TGTGCCAGCAGTGAAGAGGGGATGGTTGGAAACACCATATATTTT.

The chain uses TRBV21-1 and TRBJ2-1; the table's D call of TRBD1 was not tested on the DNA. TRBV21-1 is noted as a pseudogene. This CDR3 is built from 16 residues. CDR3 DNA sequence: TGTGCCAGCAGCAAAGTATCGGGACAGGGAGGGAATGAGCAGTTCTTC. Protein sequence: CASSKVSGQGGNEQFF.

This clone has only a few counts. V usage is TRBV28 and J usage is TRBJ1-2; a weak D match, TRBD1 (5 bases). The length of the CDR3 is 13 residues. With 6 bases removed from V and 8 bases from J, the gap between germline ends came to 16 bases. CDR1 is MDHEN and CDR2 is SYDVKM in the germline V gene. CDR3 DNA sequence: TGTGCCAGCAGGGGATTAGGGGTTCAGGGCTACACCTTC. Protein product: CASRGLGVQGYTF.

The rearrangement uses TRBV21-1 and TRBJ1-1; TRBD1, the table's D call, was not compared with the DNA. TRBV21-1 is recorded as a pseudogene. The CDR3 extends over 20 amino acids. This CDR3 is CASSTRAPLRDRGGWTEAFF. CDR3 DNA: TGTGCCAGCAGCACACGCGCACCACTCCGGGACAGGGGGGGTTGGACTGAAGCTTTCTTT.

This chain joins TRBV11-3 and TRBJ2-1; D is undetermined. The V gene's germline CDR1 is SGHNT and CDR2 YENEEA. The ends were cut back, 4 bases at V and 10 bases at J, with 11 bases in the middle. This CDR3 spans 12 amino acids. The CDR3 protein is CASSYPRGEQFF. The CDR3 DNA reads as TGTGCCAGCAGCTACCCAAGAGGCGAGCAGTTCTTC.

The V call is TRBV5-1, the J call TRBJ2-5; the match to TRBD2 covers 9 bases. V lost 3 bases, J lost 5 bases, and 5 bases stayed unmatched. The CDR3 consists of 14 residues. Germline lookup yields CDR1 SGHRS and CDR2 YFSETQ. The CDR3 loop reads CASSSGTSRETQYF. CDR3 sequence (DNA): TGCGCCAGCAGCTCCGGGACTAGCAGGGAGACCCAGTACTTC.

This clone has just a few counts. The chain is built from TRBV5-1 and TRBJ2-7; D is perhaps TRBD1 (6 bases). V lost 0 bases and J 3 bases, leaving 13 bases between the germline ends. The CDR3 consists of 15 residues. Germline V gene sequence: CDR1 SGHRS, CDR2 YFSETQ. CDR3 residues: CASSLDTGPYYEQYF. For the CDR3, the DNA is TGCGCCAGCAGCTTGGATACAGGGCCCTACTACGAGCAGTACTTC.

This chain connects TRBV7-9 to TRBJ2-5; 7 bases line up with TRBD1. Germline assignment: CDR1 SEHNR and CDR2 FQNEAQ (reference sequence). CDR3 length equals 17 residues. The trim removed 5 bases at V and 5 bases at J, leaving 17 bases unmatched. CDR3 residues: CASSAIRARGGRETQYF. The DNA for the CDR3 is TGTGCCAGCAGCGCCATTCGCGCCCGAGGGGGCAGGGAGACCCAGTACTTC.

This sequence joins TRBV30 and TRBJ2-7; 7 bases agree with TRBD2. V shed 1 base and J 7 bases; nucleotides not matched to a gene: 22. This CDR3 has 18 residues. CDR1 GTSNPN and CDR2 SVGIG come from the germline V gene (reference sequence). Here the CDR3 reads CAWSGMMRRDYKRGEQYV. In DNA form, the CDR3 reads TGTGCCTGGAGTGGGATGATGCGCCGGGACTACAAGCGGGGTGAGCAGTACGTC.

This clone was counted once. V usage is TRBV6-5 and J usage is TRBJ2-4, with TRBD1 as a possible D gene (6 bases). The CDR3 sequence is 15 residues long. V lost 5 bases, J lost 7 bases, and 18 bases lay in between. Germline CDR1 and CDR2: MNHEY and SVGAGI. Written as DNA, the CDR3 is TGTGCCAGCAGTCCCCTCGCAGGGGTGAGGAACATTCAGTACTTC. This translates into CASSPLAGVRNIQYF.

As DNA, the CDR3 is TGTGCCAGCAGCTTCCATAGCACAGATACGCAGTATTTT. This sequence encodes CASSFHSTDTQYF. The chain combines TRBV11-3 with TRBJ2-3; D not resolved. In germline, CDR1 is SGHNT, CDR2 YENEEA. The length of the CDR3 is 13 residues. Trimming left V 3 bases short and J 0 bases short, with 4 bases between.

This chain links TRBV30 with TRBJ1-6, with D unresolved. Trimming stripped 1 base from V and 5 bases from J, with 9 bases between. The CDR3 is 14 residues long. Germline V gives CDR1 GTSNPN, CDR2 SVGIG (reference sequence). In DNA, the CDR3 is TGTGCCTGGAGTGACCTGGGCGATAATTCACCCCTCCACTTT. Protein product: CAWSDLGDNSPLHF.

This clone appeared once. The chain links TRBV11-2 to TRBJ1-6, with TRBD1 identical over 9 bases. The CDR3 is 15 residues long. Looked up from germline, CDR1 is SGHAT and CDR2 is FQNNGV. The V and J ends lost 0 bases and 11 bases, in that order; junction bases with no gene match: 5. CDR3 nucleotide sequence: TGTGCCAGCAGCTTAGAATGGACAGGGGAGGCACCCCTCCACTTT. Its protein is CASSLEWTGEAPLHF.

The chain combines TRBV7-2 with TRBJ2-3; the D gene is possibly TRBD2 (7 bases). In germline, CDR1 is SGHTA, CDR2 FQGNSA. Trimming shortened V by 5 bases and J by 8 bases, and 17 bases separated the two germline ends. The CDR3 spans 14 residues. CDR3: CASSLGGAGRTQYF. CDR3 coding DNA: TGTGCCAGCAGCCTGGGGGGGGCGGGTCGTACGCAGTATTTT.

V and J are TRBV19 and TRBJ2-3, with a tentative D call TRBD1 (5 bases). CDR1 is LNHDA and CDR2 is SQIVND in the germline V gene (reference sequence). CDR3 length: 20 residues. Deletions cut 1 base from V and 2 bases from J, with 25 bases between. CDR3 protein: CASSIVLKGYPPFDTDTQYF. The CDR3 DNA reads TGTGCCAGTAGTATAGTTCTGAAGGGGTACCCACCCTTCGACACAGATACGCAGTATTTT.

The chain joins TRBV29-1 to TRBJ2-5, with TRBD2 matching over 7 bases. The CDR3 covers 12 residues. V lost 7 bases, J lost 7 bases, and 9 bases stayed unmatched. CDR1 and CDR2 from the germline V gene are SQVTM and ANQGSEA. The CDR3 nucleotides are TGCAGCGCTCCCGCTTGGGGGGGGACCCAGTACTTC. It encodes CSAPAWGGTQYF.

Notes on this clone: The same CDR3 arises from other DNA sequences in this sample as well. This chain joins TRBV30 and TRBJ1-1; D unclear. Germline V gene sequence: CDR1 GTSNPN, CDR2 SVGIG (reference sequence). With 5 bases removed from V and 5 bases from J, the gap between germline ends came to 6 bases. This CDR3 has 10 amino acids. Written as DNA, the CDR3 is TGTGCCTGGGGGAGGACTGAAGCTTTCTTT. Translating it yields CAWGRTEAFF.

This sequence joins TRBV6-7 and TRBJ1-1; the match to TRBD1 covers 10 bases. TRBV6-7 is an ORF; its function is uncertain. V shed 3 bases, J shed 4 bases, and the junction held 5 bases outside the gene matches. The CDR3 runs 15 residues. The CDR3: CASSYPGTGVTEAFF. Here the CDR3 DNA reads TGTGCCAGCAGTTATCCCGGGACAGGGGTCACTGAAGCTTTCTTT.

The chain employs TRBV5-6 and TRBJ2-4; possibly TRBD2 for D (6 bases). Germline-derived CDR1 and CDR2 are SGHDT and YYEEEE. The CDR3 length is 14 residues. Deletions cut 4 bases from V and 8 bases from J, with 16 bases between. CDR3 DNA sequence: TGTGCCAGCAGCCAAGTCTCCTGGGAGGACATTCAGTACTTC. It specifies CASSQVSWEDIQYF.

CDR3 protein: CASSSNGAFGTEAFF. The CDR3 coding sequence is TGTGCCAGCAGCAGTAATGGCGCCTTCGGGACTGAAGCTTTCTTT. The rearrangement joins TRBV7-2 to TRBJ1-1; D gene uncertain. V lost 5 bases to trimming and J lost 5 bases, with 18 bases between them. The V gene's germline CDR1 is SGHTA and CDR2 FQGNSA. The CDR3 has 15 residues.

The genes are TRBV29-1 and TRBJ2-1; TRBD1 is a possible D gene (5 bases). The length of the CDR3 is 11 residues. With 5 bases removed from V and 10 bases from J, the gap between germline ends came to 12 bases. Germline CDR1 and CDR2: SQVTM and ANQGSEA. The CDR3 is CSVLQGKEQFF. CDR3 sequence (DNA): TGCAGCGTTTTGCAGGGAAAAGAGCAGTTCTTC.

The genes are TRBV6-6 and TRBJ1-1; 7 nucleotides match TRBD1. This CDR3 is built from 13 residues. Germline CDR1 MNHNY, CDR2 SVGAGI (reference sequence). Trimming at V came to 6 bases and at J to 4 bases, leaving 5 bases not matched to a gene. DNA for the CDR3: TGTGCCAGCAGGGCCGGGACAGCCACTGAAGCTTTCTTT. It translates to CASRAGTATEAFF.

The J gene is TRBJ2-5, the V gene TRBV4-1, with 7 bases matching TRBD2. Germline lookup yields CDR1 MGHRA and CDR2 YSYEKL. Trimming took 4 bases from V and 4 from J; bases not matched to a gene: 9. This CDR3 region has 15 residues. In DNA, the CDR3 is TGCGCCAGCAGCCTGGGTAGCGGGTTGACAGAGACCCAGTACTTC. It codes for CASSLGSGLTETQYF.

DNA of the CDR3: TGTGCCAGTAGTCCCCTAGGACGATCCGGGGGATGGGAGACCCAGTACTTC. Translation: CASSPLGRSGGWETQYF. The V and J genes are TRBV19 and TRBJ2-5; TRBD2 might be the D (6 bases). V was pared by 5 bases and J by 5 bases, with 24 bases between. The CDR3 extends over 17 amino acids. Germline values: CDR1 LNHDA, CDR2 SQIVND (reference sequence).